This TCR beta chain was observed in a study of glioma-infiltrating T cells. General observations from the study: Non-neoplastic patients had below-expected tissue-blood divergence, while all gliomas exceeded expectation. A blood CDR3 motif signature was depleted in highly divergent patients.

TCR alpha and beta CDR3 regions were amplified from RNA using iRepertoire nested multiplex PCR. TCRdb re-analysed the multiplex PCR reads in MiXCR, keeping a single row per CDR3 protein. The table lists a few hundred thousand distinct CDR3 sequences, roughly two fifths of them singletons, with more than 10% in the top ten. This CDR3 has 15 amino acids. V was cut by 7 bases and J by 0 bases, with 15 bases left in between. The germline V gene encodes CDR1 MNHNS and CDR2 SASEGT. This clonotype has a handful of counts. Its antigen is still unknown. The sequenced material came from glioma tissue, nonneoplastic brain tissue, or PBMCs (not recorded which). The receptor was isolated from a human donor with low-grade glioma or glioblastoma, undergoing nonglioma brain surgery, or in good health (not recorded which). The chain has TRBV6-1 and TRBJ1-2, with D perhaps matching TRBD1 (6 bases). Written as DNA, the CDR3 is TGTGCCAGCAAAATCTACAGGGAAGCTAACTATGGCTACACCTTC. Encoded protein: CASKIYREANYGYTF.